The TCR beta chain described here comes from a study of T cell responses to AZD1222 COVID-19 vaccine (dated by TCRdb to the early 2020s). In terms of the full investigation: A total of 240 or so trial participants underwent TCR sequencing, of whom about 210 had received two doses of AZD1222 and around 25 had received two doses of the MenACWY control vaccine. Trial participants were enrolled by age into 18-55, 56-69 and 70-plus year subgroups, with around 150, 28 and 57 TCR-sequenced participants respectively. Paper-wide results and their limitations: In the small 56-69-year group, the increase in depth fell short of significance, most likely because of low power. The whole spike protein was spanned by vaccine-associated CD4 TCRs, and dominant responses were seen in regions 160-218 and 743-854. Because no day 14 peak-response samples were available, the repertoires could be characterized only after the peak T cell response. After two AZD1222 doses, spike-specific TCR breadth and depth were significantly higher than at day 0 and than in MenACWY recipients. Nearly half of unique spike-specific TCRs reportedly recognized epitopes outside regions mutated in the B.1.351 and B.1.1.7 variants. Most participants were white British and females outnumbered males, and the authors suggested that clonal diversity may have been underestimated. Only five to seven AZD1222 recipients were SARS-CoV-2 seropositive at baseline, limiting conclusions about previously exposed vaccinees.

Points on this clone: There is no known antigen for this receptor. Base qualities are not at hand, and no much larger clone is one base apart.

The CDR3 regions of human TCRbeta chains were analyzed by immunosequencing. Under the source paper's analysis protocol: Repertoire TCRs were checked for matches against a reference library of SARS-CoV-2-specific TCRs that had been generated using the MIRA antigen-specificity platform. Breadth meant the fraction of unique TCRs that were SARS-CoV-2-associated, whereas depth meant the fraction of total T cells that were SARS-CoV-2-associated. Using the MIRA data, each spike-specific TCR was mapped to the spike region that the TCR reacts to and placed in a CD4 or CD8 class. Log10-transformed breadth and depth values were compared by one-way ANOVA with Sidak's multiple comparisons tests. This immuneACCESS table, as held by TCRdb, lists in-frame sequences with V and J called but not all clones. Of the missing ones, under half trace to an unresolved V gene in checked studies; the others have no known cause. The DNA gave D and trimming, while V, J and clone size come from that table. The sample has 150,000 to 200,000 clones on record, 90% to 95% of them singletons. The ten most abundant clones make up approximately 0.98% of the sample.

The germline V gene yields SGHRS for CDR1 and YFSETQ for CDR2. The CDR3 measures 14 amino acids from cysteine to phenylalanine. CDR3 DNA is the only sequence kept; it has 42 bases, read in frame from the first base. V and J are truncated by 0 bases and 2 bases respectively, leaving an intervening sequence of 8 bases. What the time point label conveys for this sample: about 28 days (+/-7) after the second vaccine dose. AZD1222 recipients with second doses at about 4 weeks or about 12 weeks were pooled, because spike-specific TCR depth and breadth did not differ between schedules. Samples from vaccinated people were obtained from the UK trials COV001 and COV002, which included a single-blind randomized controlled phase 2/3 trial of AZD1222 (ChAdOx1 nCoV-19) in healthy adults. For TCRbeta chain sequencing, PBMC samples were collected from trial participants at day 0 and at day 28 after the second dose.

The source material was peripheral blood, sampled 28 days after the second AZD1222 dose. The chain is encoded by TRBV5-1 joined to TRBJ2-5; the best D guess is TRBD1, with 6 bases matching. This clonotype was sampled from an adult who received the AZD1222 COVID-19 vaccine. The DNA is TGCGCCAGCAGCTTGGACAGGGTTCAAGAGACCCAGTACTTC. This encodes CASSLDRVQETQYF.